This TCR beta chain was obtained from a study of CD4 and CD8 cells across lung adenocarcinoma regions. TCRdb passed the PCR reads through MiXCR, listing each CDR3 protein once. The sample has about 20,000 distinct CDR3 sequences, around 53% seen once; the top ten hold approximately 60%. Samples came from patients with localized non-small cell lung adenocarcinoma. Germline V CDR1 and CDR2: MGHDK, SYGVNS. The CDR3 loop spans 13 amino acids. The chain employs TRBV25-1 and TRBJ2-1, with 7 bases identical to TRBD1. The J call is doubtful: the DNA matches TRBJ2-7 better. This clonotype originated in a female donor with lung adenocarcinoma. The CD4 and CD8 labels of this study may be unreliable. Sequencing was carried out using CD8+ T cells from the center of a lung tumor. The CDR3 sequence: CASRGTARIEQYF. Here the CDR3 DNA reads TGTGCCAGCAGGGGGACAGCGAGAATTGAGCAGTACTTC.